The present entry profiles one T cell receptor (beta chain) with its context. This sample is drawn from a study of T-cell reconstitution after alpha-beta-depleted transplantation in children. Construction of the TCRbeta library involved unique molecular identifiers. TCRdb called the PCR reads again in MiXCR, with one record for every CDR3 protein. The sample shows 610,000 or so distinct CDR3 sequences, 25% to 30% of them seen only once. The specimen was PBMCs, collected before TCRalphabeta/CD19-depleted stem cell transplant. The TCR was taken from a boy in the first two years of life with Wiskott-Aldrich syndrome, due to receive a stem cell transplant.

The CDR3 here is CSATTGTAKNIQYF. The CDR3 DNA follows: TGCAGTGCTACTACAGGGACAGCCAAAAACATTCAGTACTTC. The chain has TRBV20-1 and TRBJ2-4, with a tentative D call TRBD1 (6 bases). Germline values: CDR1 DFQATT, CDR2 SNEGSKA (reference sequence). The CDR3 is 14 residues long. V was shortened by 4 bases and J by 0 bases, with 10 bases between the two germline ends.